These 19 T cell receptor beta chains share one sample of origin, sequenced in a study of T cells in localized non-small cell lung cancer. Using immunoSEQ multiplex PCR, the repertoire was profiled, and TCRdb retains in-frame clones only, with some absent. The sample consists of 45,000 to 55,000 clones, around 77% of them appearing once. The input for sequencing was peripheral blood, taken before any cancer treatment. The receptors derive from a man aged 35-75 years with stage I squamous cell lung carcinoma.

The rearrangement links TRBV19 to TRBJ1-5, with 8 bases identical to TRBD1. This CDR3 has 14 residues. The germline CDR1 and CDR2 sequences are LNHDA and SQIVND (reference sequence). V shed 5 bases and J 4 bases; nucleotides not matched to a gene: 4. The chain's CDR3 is CASSPGQVNQPQHF. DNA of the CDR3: TGTGCCAGTAGTCCGGGACAGGTAAATCAGCCCCAGCATTTT. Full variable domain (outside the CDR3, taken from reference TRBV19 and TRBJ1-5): DGGITQSPKYLFRKEGQNVTLSCEQNLNHDAMYWYRQDPGQGLRLIYYSQIVNDFQKGDIAEGYSVSREKKESFPLTVTSAQKNPTAFYLCASSPGQVNQPQHFGDGTRLSIL.

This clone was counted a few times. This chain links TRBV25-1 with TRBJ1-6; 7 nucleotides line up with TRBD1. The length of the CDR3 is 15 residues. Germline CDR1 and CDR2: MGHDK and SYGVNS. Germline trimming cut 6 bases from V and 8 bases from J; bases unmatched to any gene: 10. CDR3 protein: CASSGRQGGDSPLHF. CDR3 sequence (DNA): TGTGCCAGCAGCGGCCGACAGGGAGGGGATTCACCCCTCCACTTT.

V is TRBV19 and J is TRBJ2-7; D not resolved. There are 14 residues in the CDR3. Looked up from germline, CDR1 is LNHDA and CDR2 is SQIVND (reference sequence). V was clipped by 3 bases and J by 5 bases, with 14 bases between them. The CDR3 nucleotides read TGTGCCAGTAGTATCACGTCGGGTGGCAACGAGCAGTACTTC. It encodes CASSITSGGNEQYF.

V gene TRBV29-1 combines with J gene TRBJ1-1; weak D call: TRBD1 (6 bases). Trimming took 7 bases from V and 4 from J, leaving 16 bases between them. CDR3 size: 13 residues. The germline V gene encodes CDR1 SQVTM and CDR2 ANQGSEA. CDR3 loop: CSASIQGSTEAFF. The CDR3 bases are TGCAGCGCTTCTATCCAGGGGAGCACTGAAGCTTTCTTT.

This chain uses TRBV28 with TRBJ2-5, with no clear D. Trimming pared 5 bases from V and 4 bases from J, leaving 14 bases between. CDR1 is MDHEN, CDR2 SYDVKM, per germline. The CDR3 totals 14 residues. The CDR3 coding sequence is TGTGCCAGCAGTCGTGGTGGGTCAGGAGAGACCCAGTACTTC. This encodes CASSRGGSGETQYF. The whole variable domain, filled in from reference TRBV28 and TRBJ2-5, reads DVKVTQSSRYLVKRTGEKVFLECVQDMDHENMFWYRQDPGLGLRLIYFSYDVKMKEKGDIPEGYSVSREKKERFSLILESASTNQTSMYLCASSRGGSGETQYFGPGTRLLVL.

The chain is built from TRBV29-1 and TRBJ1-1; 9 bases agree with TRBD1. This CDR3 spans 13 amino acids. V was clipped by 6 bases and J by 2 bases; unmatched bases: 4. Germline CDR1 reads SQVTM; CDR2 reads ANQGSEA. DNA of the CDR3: TGCAGCGTCTGGGACAGGGTCAACACTGAAGCTTTCTTT. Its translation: CSVWDRVNTEAFF.

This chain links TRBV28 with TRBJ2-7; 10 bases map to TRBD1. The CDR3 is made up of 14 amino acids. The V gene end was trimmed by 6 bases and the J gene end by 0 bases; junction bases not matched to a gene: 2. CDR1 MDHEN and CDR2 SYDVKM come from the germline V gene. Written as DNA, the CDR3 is TGTGCCAGCAGGGGACAGGGGCACTCCTACGAGCAGTACTTC. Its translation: CASRGQGHSYEQYF.

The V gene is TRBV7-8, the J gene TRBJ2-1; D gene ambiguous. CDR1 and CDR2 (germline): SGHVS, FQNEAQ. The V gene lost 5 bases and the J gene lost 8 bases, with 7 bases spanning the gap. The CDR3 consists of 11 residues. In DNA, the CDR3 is TGTGCCAGCAGCCTAATCGATGAGCAGTTCTTC. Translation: CASSLIDEQFF. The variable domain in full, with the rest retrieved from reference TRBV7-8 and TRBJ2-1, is GAGVSQSPRYKVAKRGQDVALRCDPISGHVSLFWYQQALGQGPEFLTYFQNEAQLDKSGLPSDRFFAERPEGSVSTLKIQRTQQEDSAVYLCASSLIDEQFFGPGTRLTVL.

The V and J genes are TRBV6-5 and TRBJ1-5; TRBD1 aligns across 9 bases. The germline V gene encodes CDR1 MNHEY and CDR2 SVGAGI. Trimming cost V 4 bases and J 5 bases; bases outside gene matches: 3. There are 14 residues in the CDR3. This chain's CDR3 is CASSSGQGDQPQHF. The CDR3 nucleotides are TGTGCCAGCAGTTCGGGACAGGGAGATCAGCCCCAGCATTTT.

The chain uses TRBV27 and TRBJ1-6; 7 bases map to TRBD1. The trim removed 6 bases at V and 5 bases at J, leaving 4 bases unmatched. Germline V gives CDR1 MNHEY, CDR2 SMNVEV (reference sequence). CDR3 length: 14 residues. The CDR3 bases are TGTGCCAGCAGGCCCGGGACAGATAATTCACCCCTCCACTTT. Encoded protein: CASRPGTDNSPLHF.

The CDR3 reads CAWSMRGGNEKLFF. The DNA for the CDR3 is TGTGCCTGGAGTATGAGGGGCGGGAATGAAAAACTGTTTTTT. The chain combines TRBV30 with TRBJ1-4, with D possibly TRBD1 on 5 matching bases. The V end lost 2 bases, the J end lost 5 bases, and 12 bases lay between the germline ends. Germline V gives CDR1 GTSNPN, CDR2 SVGIG (reference sequence). The CDR3 has 14 residues. Variable domain in full (rest from reference TRBV30 and TRBJ1-4): SQTIHQWPATLVQPVGSPLSLECTVEGTSNPNLYWYRQAAGRGLQLLFYSVGIGQISSEVPQNLSASRPQDRQFILSSKKLLLSDSGFYLCAWSMRGGNEKLFFGSGTQLSVL.

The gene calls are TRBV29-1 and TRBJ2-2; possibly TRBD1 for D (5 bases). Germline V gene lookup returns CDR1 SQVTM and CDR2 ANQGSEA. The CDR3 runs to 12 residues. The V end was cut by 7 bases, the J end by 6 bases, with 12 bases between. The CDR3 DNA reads TGCAGCGGCTGGCAGGGTCCCGGGGAGCTGTTTTTT. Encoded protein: CSGWQGPGELFF.

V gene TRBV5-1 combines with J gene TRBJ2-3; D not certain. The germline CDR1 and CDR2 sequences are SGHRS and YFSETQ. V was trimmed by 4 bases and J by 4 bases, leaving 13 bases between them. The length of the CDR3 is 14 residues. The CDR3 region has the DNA TGCGCCAGCAGCACGTCGACCGATTCAGATACGCAGTATTTT. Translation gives CASSTSTDSDTQYF.

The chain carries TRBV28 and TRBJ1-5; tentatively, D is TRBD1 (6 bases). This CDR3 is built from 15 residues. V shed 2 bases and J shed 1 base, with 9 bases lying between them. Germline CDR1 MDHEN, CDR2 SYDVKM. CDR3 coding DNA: TGTGCCAGCAGTTTAACAGGGAGAAGCAATCAGCCCCAGCATTTT. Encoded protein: CASSLTGRSNQPQHF.

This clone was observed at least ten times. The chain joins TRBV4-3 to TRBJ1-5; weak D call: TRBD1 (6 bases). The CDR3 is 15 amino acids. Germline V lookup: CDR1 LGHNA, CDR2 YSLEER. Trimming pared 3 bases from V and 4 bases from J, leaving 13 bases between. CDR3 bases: TGCGCCAGCAGCCAGGGCACAGGGAGAAATCAGCCCCAGCATTTT. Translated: CASSQGTGRNQPQHF.

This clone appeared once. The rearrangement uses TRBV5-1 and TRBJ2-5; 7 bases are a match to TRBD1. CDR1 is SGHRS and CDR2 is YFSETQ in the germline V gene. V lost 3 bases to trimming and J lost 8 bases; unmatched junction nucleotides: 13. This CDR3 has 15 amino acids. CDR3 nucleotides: TGCGCCAGCAGCTCACTTAGGACAGGACCAACCACCCAGTACTTC. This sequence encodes CASSSLRTGPTTQYF.

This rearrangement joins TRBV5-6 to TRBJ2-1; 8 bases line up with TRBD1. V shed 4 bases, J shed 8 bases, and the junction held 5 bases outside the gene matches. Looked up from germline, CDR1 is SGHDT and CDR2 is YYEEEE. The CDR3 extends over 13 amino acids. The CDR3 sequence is CASSGQGRDEQFF. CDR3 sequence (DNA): TGTGCCAGCAGCGGACAGGGCAGGGATGAGCAGTTCTTC.

CDR3 bases: TGTGCCAGCAGTGTACAGGAAAGCTCCTACAATGAGCAGTTCTTC. Its protein is CASSVQESSYNEQFF. The rearrangement joins TRBV9 to TRBJ2-1; perhaps TRBD1 as D (5 bases). Trimming cost V 5 bases and J 0 bases, with 12 bases left between them. From germline, CDR1 is SGDLS and CDR2 YYNGEE. CDR3 length equals 15 residues.

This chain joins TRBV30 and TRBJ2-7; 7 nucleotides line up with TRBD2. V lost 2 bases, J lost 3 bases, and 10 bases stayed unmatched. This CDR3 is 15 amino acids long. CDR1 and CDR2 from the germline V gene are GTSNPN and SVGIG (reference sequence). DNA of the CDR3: TGTGCCTGGAGTTCCAAGCTAGCGGCGGACTACGAGCAGTACTTC. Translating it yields CAWSSKLAADYEQYF.